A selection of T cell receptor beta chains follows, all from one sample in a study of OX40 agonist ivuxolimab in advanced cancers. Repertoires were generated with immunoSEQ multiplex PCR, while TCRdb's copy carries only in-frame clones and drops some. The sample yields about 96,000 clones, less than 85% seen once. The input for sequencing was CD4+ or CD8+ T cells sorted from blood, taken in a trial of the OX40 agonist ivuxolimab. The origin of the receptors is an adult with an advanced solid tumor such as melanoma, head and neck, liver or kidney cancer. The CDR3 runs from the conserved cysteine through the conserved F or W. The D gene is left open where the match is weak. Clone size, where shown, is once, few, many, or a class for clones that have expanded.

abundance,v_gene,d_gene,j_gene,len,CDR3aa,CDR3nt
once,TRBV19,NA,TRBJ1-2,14,CASSIVGPLYGYTF,TGTGCCAGTAGTATTGTGGGGCCTCTCTATGGCTACACCTTC
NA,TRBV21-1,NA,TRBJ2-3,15,CASSKSDREFVTQYF,TGTGCCAGCAGCAAATCGGACAGGGAGTTCGTTACGCAGTATTTT
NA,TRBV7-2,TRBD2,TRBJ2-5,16,CASSSTGTSATETQYF,TGTGCCAGCAGCTCAACCGGGACTAGCGCTACCGAGACCCAGTACTTC
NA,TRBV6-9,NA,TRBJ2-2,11,CARRRTGELFF,TGTGCAAGAAGGAGAACCGGGGAGCTGTTTTTT
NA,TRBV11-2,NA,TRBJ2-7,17,CASSLISGGAEAYEQYF,TGTGCCAGCAGCCTTATAAGCGGAGGGGCCGAAGCTTACGAGCAGTACTTC
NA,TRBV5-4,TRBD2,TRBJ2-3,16,CASSLTSGSLTDTQYF,TGTGCCAGCAGCCTGACTAGCGGGTCCCTCACAGATACGCAGTATTTT
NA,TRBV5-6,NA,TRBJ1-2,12,CASSWSRDGYTF,TGTGCCAGCAGCTGGAGTAGGGACGGCTACACCTTC
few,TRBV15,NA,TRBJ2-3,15,CATSRDWRGTDTQYF,TGTGCCACCAGCAGAGATTGGCGCGGCACAGATACGCAGTATTTT
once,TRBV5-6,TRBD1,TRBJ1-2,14,CASSRDRSNYGYTF,TGTGCCAGCAGCCGGGACAGAAGCAACTATGGCTACACCTTC
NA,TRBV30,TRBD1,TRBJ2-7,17,CAWSPVKDRGYTYEQYF,TGTGCCTGGAGTCCCGTAAAGGACAGGGGGTACACCTACGAGCAGTACTTC
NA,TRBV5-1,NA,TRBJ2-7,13,CASCRDGNYEQYF,TGCGCCAGCTGCCGGGACGGGAACTACGAGCAGTACTTC